A single sample is the source of the 3 T cell receptor beta chains below, sequenced in a study of T cell responses to AZD1222 COVID-19 vaccine. The repertoire was sequenced with immunoSEQ multiplex PCR; TCRdb's copy has only in-frame clones and lacks some. The table has 100,000 to 150,000 clones, around 87% seen once. Sequenced material: peripheral blood, taken on day 0 of AZD1222 vaccination. These receptors were taken from an adult in good health.

This sequence joins TRBV5-8 and TRBJ1-4; D possibly corresponds to TRBD1 (5 bases). The CDR3 extends over 16 amino acids. Germline assignment: CDR1 SGHTS and CDR2 YDEGEE. Trimming took 3 bases from V and 7 from J, leaving 19 bases between them. CDR3 bases: TGTGCCAGCAGCTGGGGATGGTCAGGGCGTTTTGAAAAACTGTTTTTT. It codes for CASSWGWSGRFEKLFF. Combining the CDR3 with reference TRBV5-8 and TRBJ1-4 gives the whole variable domain EAGVTQSPTHLIKTRGQQATLRCSPISGHTSVYWYQQALGLGLQFLLWYDEGEERNRGNFPPRFSGRQFPNYSSELNVNALELEDSALYLCASSWGWSGRFEKLFFGSGTQLSVL.

V gene TRBV6-1 combines with J gene TRBJ2-7; D is undetermined. Per germline, CDR1 MNHNS and CDR2 SASEGT. With 3 bases removed from V and 3 bases from J, the gap between germline ends came to 3 bases. The CDR3 is made up of 11 amino acids. The CDR3 here is CASSDSYEQYF. In nucleotides, the CDR3 is TGTGCCAGCAGTGACAGCTACGAGCAGTACTTC.

This clone was seen once. This chain connects TRBV11-3 to TRBJ2-1; TRBD1 might be the D (6 bases). The CDR3 runs to 13 residues. Trimming took 6 bases from V and 6 from J, leaving 12 bases between them. Germline V gene lookup returns CDR1 SGHNT and CDR2 YENEEA. CDR3 sequence: CASSLAGVNEQFF. In DNA form, the CDR3 reads TGTGCCAGCAGTTTGGCAGGGGTCAATGAGCAGTTCTTC.